The source of this TCR beta chain is a study of cytomegalovirus exposure and HLA in healthy donors. Study findings and constraints: Donor immune exposure was known only as CMV serostatus. HLA-A and HLA-B allele assignments for most subjects were reportedly predicted accurately using TCR beta sequences.

Amplification used 60 Vbeta primers and 13 Jbeta primers. Data came from immunoSEQ multiplex PCR; TCRdb stores just in-frame clones and leaves some out. The table has fewer than 350,000 clones, roughly 89% seen once. The CDR3 has 15 amino acids. The germline gives CDR1 MNHNS, CDR2 SASEGT. Trimming removed 4 bases from V and 7 bases from J, with 18 bases in between. Of note for this clone: What it binds is not known.

The chain joins TRBV6-1 to TRBJ2-3; D is possibly TRBD2 (5 bases). This TCR was recovered from a woman between 18 and 30 years old in good health and CMV-seronegative. Specimen: PBMCs. The CDR3 DNA reads as TGTGCCAGCAGTGGAAGCCCTGGGCTAGCTTATACGCAGTATTTT. It is translated as CASSGSPGLAYTQYF.